Below are 30 T cell receptor beta chains sequenced from a single sample in a study of post-analysis software for immune sequencing data. Their antigens are not known. Whole-study results and caveats: Five or six TRBV segments appeared more often in patients than in controls, and TRBV5-6, TRBV5-1 and TRBV20-1 were among these.

TCR beta libraries were prepared from cDNA with unique molecular identifiers. TCRdb re-analysed the PCR reads in MiXCR, keeping a single row per CDR3 protein. The sample lists approximately 360,000 distinct CDR3 sequences; roughly 36% were seen once. Sequencing was performed on blood. These TCRs come from a girl aged 10 to 17 with multiple sclerosis.

The V call is TRBV5-1, the J call TRBJ1-1; 8 bases fit TRBD1. This CDR3 spans 14 amino acids. Germline V gene data show CDR1 as SGHRS and CDR2 as YFSETQ. J gave up 5 bases and V 0 bases, and 3 bases lay outside the gene matches. CDR3 DNA sequence: TGCGCCAGCAGCTTGGCAGGGGGCTCGACTGAAGCTTTCTTT. This codes for CASSLAGGSTEAFF.

The chain is built from TRBV5-1 and TRBJ2-3; D call uncertain. V was cut by 3 bases and J by 0 bases, with 2 bases left in between. Germline V gene data show CDR1 as SGHRS and CDR2 as YFSETQ. CDR3 length: 12 residues. The CDR3 protein is CASSWSTDTQYF. As DNA, the CDR3 is TGCGCCAGCAGCTGGAGCACAGATACGCAGTATTTT.

The V gene is TRBV5-1, the J gene TRBJ2-7; 8 nucleotides match TRBD1. Germline values: CDR1 SGHRS, CDR2 YFSETQ. Trimming took 1 base from V and 3 from J; bases not matched to a gene: 6. This CDR3 comprises 15 residues. This CDR3 is CASSLTSGGHYEQYF. CDR3 sequence (DNA): TGCGCCAGCAGCTTGACGTCAGGGGGCCACTACGAGCAGTACTTC.

This sequence joins TRBV7-9 and TRBJ1-2, with unresolved D. The CDR3 is 15 amino acids. V was cut by 5 bases and J by 3 bases, with 16 bases left in between. Germline CDR1 is SEHNR and CDR2 is FQNEAQ (reference sequence). CDR3 nucleotide sequence: TGTGCCAGCAGCCAGTGGGCTGCCCTAGACTATGGCTACACCTTC. It yields the protein CASSQWAALDYGYTF.

V usage is TRBV3-1 and J usage is TRBJ2-5, with TRBD2 identical over 9 bases. The V gene's germline CDR1 is LGHDT and CDR2 YNNKEL (reference sequence). There are 19 residues in the CDR3. Trimming removed 5 bases from V and 5 bases from J; junction bases left unmatched: 21. This CDR3 reads CASSYDVGGGTSPRETQYF. The CDR3 region has the DNA TGTGCCAGCAGCTACGACGTGGGGGGCGGGACTAGCCCTCGGGAGACCCAGTACTTC.

This clonotype has just a few counts. The chain links TRBV29-1 to TRBJ2-5, with 7 bases lining up with TRBD1. The CDR3 length is 15 residues. Germline V lookup: CDR1 SQVTM, CDR2 ANQGSEA. V lost 8 bases to trimming and J lost 9 bases; unmatched junction nucleotides: 21. CDR3: CSTKLEQGIYQPQYF. CDR3 nucleotide sequence: TGCAGCACAAAGCTCGAACAGGGGATCTATCAGCCCCAGTACTTC.

This clonotype was observed a handful of times. CDR3 sequence (DNA): TGTGCCAGCAGTTACGGCAGGGGGGCCACAGATACGCAGTATTTT. This encodes CASSYGRGATDTQYF. The chain combines TRBV6-5 with TRBJ2-3, with D possibly TRBD1 on 7 matching bases. Germline CDR1 and CDR2: MNHEY and SVGAGI. The V end lost 2 bases, the J end lost 2 bases, and 11 bases lay between the germline ends. The CDR3 is 15 residues long.

The sample holds a few counts of this clonotype. The V call is TRBV4-2, the J call TRBJ2-5; a weak D match, TRBD2 (5 bases). The J call may be incorrect, as the DNA end agrees better with TRBJ2-7. Germline V gives CDR1 LGHNA, CDR2 YNFKEQ. The CDR3 extends over 12 amino acids. CDR3 DNA: TGTGCCAGCAGCCAAGGAACTAGCGAGCAGTACTTC. It codes for CASSQGTSEQYF.

This clonotype was detected a few times. The CDR3 sequence: CASSLSGGITGELFF. The CDR3 DNA reads as TGTGCCAGCAGTTTAAGCGGGGGGATCACCGGGGAGCTGTTTTTT. The rearrangement links TRBV12-3 or TRBV12-4 to TRBJ2-2, with TRBD2 matching 9 bases. V shed 2 bases, J shed 4 bases, and the junction held 2 bases outside the gene matches. This CDR3 comprises 15 residues.

The chain couples TRBV11-2 to TRBJ2-3, with D possibly being TRBD1 or TRBD2 (5 bases each). Trimming cost V 5 bases and J 0 bases, with 6 bases left between them. Germline lookup yields CDR1 SGHAT and CDR2 FQNNGV. The CDR3 loop spans 13 amino acids. This CDR3 reads CASSRDSTDTQYF. The CDR3 bases are TGTGCCAGCAGCCGGGACAGCACAGATACGCAGTATTTT.

This clonotype was seen more than once but under ten times. V is TRBV5-1 and J is TRBJ1-2, with TRBD1 matching over 8 bases. Germline V gives CDR1 SGHRS, CDR2 YFSETQ. The CDR3 is made up of 17 amino acids. Trimming took 1 base from V and 4 from J; bases not matched to a gene: 12. The DNA for the CDR3 is TGCGCCAGCAGCTTGAATGAGGTTCCAGGGGGCTCCTATGGCTACACCTTC. This encodes CASSLNEVPGGSYGYTF.

In this sample, this clonotype turned up a few times. The V and J genes are TRBV28 and TRBJ2-5, with D perhaps TRBD1 (6 bases). Germline V gene sequence: CDR1 MDHEN, CDR2 SYDVKM. This CDR3 contains 14 residues. Trimming took off 3 bases at V and 2 bases at J, with 10 bases between the two ends. CDR3 sequence: CASSFHRAQETQYF. For the CDR3, the DNA is TGTGCCAGCAGTTTCCACAGGGCGCAAGAGACCCAGTACTTC. The full variable domain, completed using reference TRBV28 and TRBJ2-5, is DVKVTQSSRYLVKRTGEKVFLECVQDMDHENMFWYRQDPGLGLRLIYFSYDVKMKEKGDIPEGYSVSREKKERFSLILESASTNQTSMYLCASSFHRAQETQYFGPGTRLLVL.

About this clonotype itself: Possible read error: a much larger clone is one base away. The chain employs TRBV4-1 and TRBJ2-1; D perhaps matches TRBD2 (6 bases). Germline loops: CDR1 MGHRA, CDR2 YSYEKL. CDR3 length: 17 residues. Trimming shortened V by 1 base and J by 1 base, and 14 bases separated the two germline ends. The CDR3: CASSQGRSGFSYNEQFF. The CDR3 DNA reads TGCGCCAGCAGCCAAGGAAGGAGCGGGTTTTCCTACAATGAGCAGTTCTTC.

This chain connects TRBV5-4 to TRBJ2-3, with 8 bases identical to TRBD1. The V segment lost 4 bases and the J segment 2 bases; nucleotides outside the gene matches: 6. Germline V lookup: CDR1 SGHNT, CDR2 YYREEE (reference sequence). The CDR3 spans 15 residues. In DNA, the CDR3 is TGTGCCAGCAGCCCATGGACAGGGTACACAGATACGCAGTATTTT. This codes for CASSPWTGYTDTQYF. Full variable domain (remainder filled in from reference TRBV5-4 and TRBJ2-3): ETGVTQSPTHLIKTRGQQVTLRCSSQSGHNTVSWYQQALGQGPQFIFQYYREEENGRGNFPPRFSGLQFPNYSSELNVNALELDDSALYLCASSPWTGYTDTQYFGPGTRLTVL.

The gene calls are TRBV7-8 and TRBJ2-1; TRBD2 aligns across 8 bases. After removal of 5 bases from V and 12 bases from J, the junction contained 12 bases not matched to a gene. CDR3 length: 14 residues. Germline CDR1 reads SGHVS; CDR2 reads FQNEAQ. The chain's CDR3 is CASSLTGGDLRQFF. CDR3 DNA: TGTGCCAGCAGCCTAACGGGGGGGGACTTGCGGCAGTTCTTC.

This clonotype has a handful of counts. The chain employs TRBV29-1 and TRBJ1-1; D ambiguous. Trimming took off 3 bases at V and 9 bases at J, with 11 bases between the two ends. CDR3 length equals 11 residues. From germline, CDR1 is SQVTM and CDR2 ANQGSEA. CDR3: CSVDKGGQAFF. In DNA form, the CDR3 reads TGCAGCGTTGATAAGGGCGGACAAGCTTTCTTT.

The sample holds a few counts of this clonotype. The V call is TRBV5-1, the J call TRBJ1-1; D uncertain. Germline CDR1 and CDR2: SGHRS and YFSETQ. V shed 5 bases and J shed 1 base, with 6 bases lying between them. CDR3 length equals 12 residues. CDR3 amino acids: CASRLQNTEAFF. CDR3 DNA: TGCGCCAGCAGGCTGCAGAACACTGAAGCTTTCTTT.

The rearrangement joins TRBV29-1 to TRBJ2-7; either TRBD1 or TRBD2 may supply D (5 bases each). V was trimmed by 4 bases and J by 5 bases, leaving 18 bases between them. This CDR3 region has 14 residues. Germline-derived CDR1 and CDR2 are SQVTM and ANQGSEA. CDR3 region: CSVGDGRVVDEQYF. The CDR3 DNA reads TGCAGCGTTGGGGACGGAAGGGTCGTTGACGAGCAGTACTTC.

This chain uses TRBV3-1 with TRBJ1-2; the D is unclear. This CDR3 is built from 11 residues. Looked up from germline, CDR1 is LGHDT and CDR2 is YNNKEL (reference sequence). The germline V and J ends were trimmed by 5 bases and 8 bases, with 9 bases remaining between them. CDR3 sequence: CASSKEWGYTF. The DNA for the CDR3 is TGTGCCAGCAGCAAGGAGTGGGGCTACACCTTC.

The chain couples TRBV6-1 to TRBJ1-5; perhaps TRBD1 as D (5 bases). Germline CDR1 and CDR2: MNHNS and SASEGT. The V end lost 5 bases, the J end lost 15 bases, and 20 bases lay between the germline ends. The CDR3 is 13 residues long. The CDR3 reads CASSLPMAGAMHF. For the CDR3, the DNA is TGTGCCAGCAGTCTCCCCATGGCCGGGGCAATGCATTTT.

The sample holds a few counts of this clonotype. CDR3 region: CASSIGGNEQFF. CDR3 coding DNA: TGTGCCAGCAGTATTGGGGGCAATGAGCAGTTCTTC. The chain employs TRBV6-1 and TRBJ2-1; D assignment may be TRBD1 or TRBD2 (5 bases each). V was shortened by 5 bases and J by 6 bases, with 8 bases between the two germline ends. Germline CDR1 is MNHNS and CDR2 is SASEGT. The CDR3 loop spans 12 amino acids.

The V gene is TRBV6-2 or TRBV6-3, the J gene TRBJ2-1; 12 positions agree with TRBD2. The CDR3 totals 16 residues. V was pared by 2 bases and J by 9 bases, with 8 bases of the junction left unmatched. Germline CDR1 MNHEY, CDR2 SVGEGT. CDR3 DNA sequence: TGTGCCAGCAGTTACCCACTAGCGGGGGGCCTGGTTGAGCAGTTCTTC. Translated, it gives CASSYPLAGGLVEQFF.

This chain links TRBV4-3 with TRBJ2-3, with D perhaps TRBD1 (5 bases). With 2 bases removed from V and 10 bases from J, the gap between germline ends came to 10 bases. Germline CDR1 reads LGHNA; CDR2 reads YSLEER. This CDR3 has 12 amino acids. CDR3 bases: TGCGCCAGCAGCCAAACCCTCAGGGCGCAGTATTTT. This codes for CASSQTLRAQYF.

This chain links TRBV5-6 with TRBJ1-1; D not certain. The CDR3 has 14 residues. V gave up 1 base and J gave up 5 bases, with 12 bases separating them. Germline V lookup: CDR1 SGHDT, CDR2 YYEEEE. Written as DNA, the CDR3 is TGTGCCAGCAGCTTGTCCCCCCTGGGGACTGAAGCTTTCTTT. Translating gives CASSLSPLGTEAFF.

The CDR3 nucleotides read TGCAGCGCCAACAGGGTTTTATCGACCCAGTACTTC. Amino acids: CSANRVLSTQYF. The chain uses TRBV29-1 and TRBJ2-5; maybe TRBD1 (6 bases). V lost 7 bases, J lost 7 bases, and 16 bases lay in between. There are 12 residues in the CDR3. Germline V gene lookup returns CDR1 SQVTM and CDR2 ANQGSEA.

V is TRBV7-9 and J is TRBJ2-3, with 8 bases lining up with TRBD2. The CDR3 consists of 15 residues. Germline CDR1 SEHNR, CDR2 FQNEAQ (reference sequence). V lost 4 bases, J lost 2 bases, and 5 bases stayed unmatched. The CDR3 DNA reads as TGTGCCAGCAGCTCGCCGGGGGGGTACACAGATACGCAGTATTTT. It translates to CASSSPGGYTDTQYF.

This clonotype was seen a handful of times. The chain joins TRBV12-3 or TRBV12-4 to TRBJ1-5; D is unclear. V shed 3 bases and J shed 6 bases, with 3 bases lying between them. CDR3 size: 11 residues. CDR3 sequence (DNA): TGTGCCAGCAGTTTCGGTCAGCCCCAGCATTTT. It encodes CASSFGQPQHF.

This clonotype has at least ten counts. The genes are TRBV7-8 and TRBJ2-5; no clear D. Looked up from germline, CDR1 is SGHVS and CDR2 is FQNEAQ. The CDR3 extends over 11 amino acids. The V and J ends lost 1 base and 6 bases respectively, with 3 bases between them. The CDR3 DNA follows: TGTGCCAGCAGCTTAGGGAAGACCCAGTACTTC. Amino acids: CASSLGKTQYF. Variable domain in full (rest from reference TRBV7-8 and TRBJ2-5): GAGVSQSPRYKVAKRGQDVALRCDPISGHVSLFWYQQALGQGPEFLTYFQNEAQLDKSGLPSDRFFAERPEGSVSTLKIQRTQQEDSAVYLCASSLGKTQYFGPGTRLLVL.

At least ten counts were recorded for this clonotype. J is TRBJ2-1 and V is TRBV5-1, with D maybe TRBD2 (6 bases). Germline CDR1 SGHRS, CDR2 YFSETQ. There are 15 residues in the CDR3. The germline V and J ends were trimmed by 3 bases and 7 bases, with 17 bases remaining between them. CDR3 protein: CASSSGTPPGNEQFF. CDR3 nucleotide sequence: TGCGCCAGCAGCTCCGGGACTCCCCCGGGGAATGAGCAGTTCTTC.

This chain links TRBV6-2 or TRBV6-3 with TRBJ2-7; D is unresolved. The germline V gene has CDR1 MNHEY and CDR2 SVGEGT. CDR3 length equals 13 residues. Trimming pared 4 bases from V and 2 bases from J, leaving 9 bases between. The DNA of the CDR3 is TGTGCCAGCAGTTTTCAACGGACCTACGAGCAGTACTTC. It encodes CASSFQRTYEQYF.